This T cell receptor beta chain was captured by sequencing in a study of beta chain features in type 1 diabetes. The ends were cut back, 3 bases at V and 12 bases at J, with 15 bases in the middle. CDR3 size: 13 residues. The V gene's germline CDR1 is KGHSH and CDR2 LQKENI. Expressed TCRB transcripts got sequenced, as all isolated RNA was reverse transcribed. The protocol was immunoSEQ multiplex PCR, while the TCRdb copy is restricted to in-frame clones and leaves out a portion. The sample shows almost 350,000 clones, 8% of them seen only once. Sequenced: central memory CD4+ T cells from blood. This sequence was found in a woman between 18 and 30 years old in good health. The chain couples TRBV18 to TRBJ2-1, with D possibly called TRBD1 or TRBD2 (6 bases each). The CDR3 nucleotides read TGTGCCAGCTCACCGAACAGGGACTCTCTGCAGTTCTTC. The encoded protein is CASSPNRDSLQFF.